The 6 T cell receptor beta chains reported below all come from one sample, sequenced in a study of T cell responses to AZD1222 COVID-19 vaccine. Sequencing was performed with immunoSEQ multiplex PCR; in TCRdb, only in-frame clones are kept and a portion is missing. The repertoire holds 65,000 to 85,000 clones, with 75% to 90% as singletons. The sample was peripheral blood, taken 28 days after the second AZD1222 dose. The receptor source for this set is an adult who received the AZD1222 COVID-19 vaccine.

The V gene is TRBV12-3 or TRBV12-4, the J gene TRBJ1-3; no clear D gene. This CDR3 comprises 13 residues. V lost 3 bases, J lost 14 bases, and 17 bases lay in between. CDR3 sequence (DNA): TGTGCCAGCAGTTTCGGGGAAAACCCTCCCGTATATTTT. This gives the protein CASSFGENPPVYF.

CDR3 sequence: CASRRLDSLNTEAFF. CDR3 sequence (DNA): TGTGCCAGCAGAAGACTGGACAGTTTGAACACTGAAGCTTTCTTT. This chain connects TRBV3-1 (or the pseudogene TRBV3-2) to TRBJ1-1; maybe TRBD1 (6 bases). V was clipped by 6 bases and J by 0 bases, with 14 bases between them. The CDR3 is 15 residues long. CDR1 LGHDT and CDR2 YNNKEL come from the germline V gene (reference sequence).

The rearrangement uses TRBV19 and TRBJ1-4; weak D call: TRBD1 (5 bases). CDR3 length: 13 amino acids. CDR1 and CDR2 (germline): LNHDA, SQIVND (reference sequence). Between the trimmed V and J ends, which lost 4 bases and 6 bases, there was a span of 9 bases. The CDR3 sequence: CASSRGIDEKLFF. The DNA for the CDR3 is TGTGCCAGTAGTAGGGGGATAGATGAAAAACTGTTTTTT. The full variable domain, completed using reference TRBV19 and TRBJ1-4, is DGGITQSPKYLFRKEGQNVTLSCEQNLNHDAMYWYRQDPGQGLRLIYYSQIVNDFQKGDIAEGYSVSREKKESFPLTVTSAQKNPTAFYLCASSRGIDEKLFFGSGTQLSVL.

Notes on this clone: One junction end disagrees with the germline gene, perhaps due to a read error. CDR3 sequence: CASSLDRSSGNTIYF. CDR3 nucleotide sequence: TGTGCTAGCAGCTTAGATCGCAGCTCTGGAAACACCATATATTTT. V is TRBV7-7 and J is TRBJ1-3; the D is unclear. From germline, CDR1 is SSHAT and CDR2 FNYEAQ (reference sequence). The CDR3 loop spans 15 amino acids.

The J gene is TRBJ1-1, the V gene TRBV2; D unresolved. V shed 7 bases and J shed 0 bases, with 15 bases lying between them. The CDR3 has 15 residues. Germline V lookup: CDR1 SNHLY, CDR2 FYNNEI. CDR3 in amino acids: CASIRSRMMNTEAFF. The CDR3 DNA sequence: TGTGCCAGCATCAGAAGTCGGATGATGAACACTGAAGCTTTCTTT. The full variable domain, its missing parts supplied by reference TRBV2 and TRBJ1-1, is EPEVTQTPSHQVTQMGQEVILRCVPISNHLYFYWYRQILGQKVEFLVSFYNNEISEKSEIFDDQFSVERPDGSNFTLKIRSTKLEDSAMYFCASIRSRMMNTEAFFGQGTRLTVV.

The rearrangement joins TRBV4-1 to TRBJ1-1; D uncertain. This CDR3 has 16 amino acids. V dropped 4 bases and J dropped 1 base, with 16 bases sitting between them. Germline V gene lookup returns CDR1 MGHRA and CDR2 YSYEKL. The DNA of the CDR3 is TGCGCCAGCAGCCCCGGACCTCCGAGAAGGAACACTGAAGCTTTCTTT. It codes for CASSPGPPRRNTEAFF.